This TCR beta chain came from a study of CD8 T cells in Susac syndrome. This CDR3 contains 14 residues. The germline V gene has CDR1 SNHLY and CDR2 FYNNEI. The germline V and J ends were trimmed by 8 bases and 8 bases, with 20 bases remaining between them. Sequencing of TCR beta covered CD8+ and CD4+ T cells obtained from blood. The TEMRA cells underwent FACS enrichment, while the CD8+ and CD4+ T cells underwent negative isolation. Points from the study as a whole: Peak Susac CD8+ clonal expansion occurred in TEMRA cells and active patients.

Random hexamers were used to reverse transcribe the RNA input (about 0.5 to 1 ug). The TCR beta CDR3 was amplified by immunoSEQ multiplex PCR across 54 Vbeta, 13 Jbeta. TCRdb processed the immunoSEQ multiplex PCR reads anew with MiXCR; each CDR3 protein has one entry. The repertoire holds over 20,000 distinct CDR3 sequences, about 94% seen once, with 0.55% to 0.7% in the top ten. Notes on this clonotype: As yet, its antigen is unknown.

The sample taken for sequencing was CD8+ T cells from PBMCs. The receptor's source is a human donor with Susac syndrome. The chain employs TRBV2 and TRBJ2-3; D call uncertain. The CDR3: CASRRFDESGTQYF. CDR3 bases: TGTGCCAGCCGCCGGTTTGATGAGTCCGGTACGCAGTATTTT.